A single sample gave rise to the 11 T cell receptor beta chains below, sequenced in a study of cytomegalovirus exposure and HLA in healthy donors (dated by TCRdb to about 2017). The library was produced with the immunoSEQ multiplex PCR assay. What TCRdb holds here is the immuneACCESS table cut down to in-frame rearrangements. Part of the clones is not present; checked against another copy, under half of the missing clones reflect an unresolved V gene, and the others are unexplained. This sample comprises some 85,000 clones, 95% to 97% of them detected only once. The ten largest clones add up to about 1.3% of the sample. The sequenced material came from PBMCs. Receptor source: a woman aged 18-30 years in good health and CMV-seronegative.

CDR3 nucleotide sequence: TGCAGTGCTAGCCTCACAGATACGCAGTATTTT. Its translation is CSASLTDTQYF. V gene TRBV20-1 combines with J gene TRBJ2-3; D is unresolved. This CDR3 is 11 amino acids long. In germline, CDR1 is DFQATT, CDR2 SNEGSKA (reference sequence). Trimming removed 3 bases at V and 2 bases at J, with 3 bases between.

The V and J genes are TRBV18 and TRBJ2-7, with a weak D call TRBD1 (6 bases). Between the trimmed V and J ends, which lost 4 bases and 0 bases, there was a span of 10 bases. Germline V gene lookup returns CDR1 KGHSH and CDR2 LQKENI. The CDR3 is 14 residues long. CDR3 sequence reads: CASSRDRSSYEQYF. As DNA, the CDR3 is TGTGCCAGCTCACGCGACAGGTCCTCCTACGAGCAGTACTTC.

The chain combines TRBV4-2 with TRBJ2-1, with D tentatively TRBD2 (6 bases). Germline assignment: CDR1 LGHNA and CDR2 YNFKEQ. CDR3 length equals 16 residues. V was pared by 2 bases and J by 0 bases, with 11 bases between. CDR3 nucleotide sequence: TGTGCCAGCAGCCAACATCGCGGGACCTCCTACAATGAGCAGTTCTTC. This gives the protein CASSQHRGTSYNEQFF.

The rearrangement joins TRBV19 to TRBJ2-6, with D tentatively TRBD1 (6 bases). Trimming cost V 3 bases and J 0 bases, with 18 bases left between them. CDR3 length equals 19 residues. Germline V gene lookup returns CDR1 LNHDA and CDR2 SQIVND (reference sequence). This CDR3 is CASSIQGSYEASGANVLTF. The DNA of the CDR3 is TGTGCCAGTAGTATCCAGGGGTCCTATGAAGCCTCTGGGGCCAACGTCCTGACTTTC.

The V call is TRBV11-3, the J call TRBJ2-5; 9 bases agree with TRBD2. Germline V lookup: CDR1 SGHNT, CDR2 YENEEA. The CDR3 has 16 amino acids. J gave up 5 bases and V 3 bases, and 10 bases lay outside the gene matches. DNA for the CDR3: TGTGCCAGCAGCTTGACGGCGGGAGGGGTGGGGGAGACCCAGTACTTC. It is translated as CASSLTAGGVGETQYF.

This chain joins TRBV10-3 and TRBJ2-1, with D perhaps matching TRBD2 (7 bases). The CDR3 covers 16 residues. Germline loops: CDR1 ENHRY, CDR2 SYGVKD. The ends were cut back, 2 bases at V and 4 bases at J, with 15 bases in the middle. In nucleotides, the CDR3 is TGTGCCATCAGTGAGGAGGTCAGGGGAGGGTACAATGAGCAGTTCTTC. Its protein is CAISEEVRGGYNEQFF.

The chain has TRBV14 and TRBJ2-7, with TRBD2 matching over 8 bases. The germline CDR1 and CDR2 sequences are SGHDN and FVKESK. Trimming took 6 bases from V and 0 from J; bases not matched to a gene: 7. This CDR3 comprises 15 residues. CDR3 protein: CASRQMGTSSYEQYF. In DNA form, the CDR3 reads TGTGCCAGCAGACAGATGGGGACTAGCTCCTACGAGCAGTACTTC.

The rearrangement uses TRBV5-4 and TRBJ2-5, with 10 positions matching TRBD2. The CDR3 consists of 15 residues. V was pared by 1 base and J by 6 bases, with 6 bases of the junction left unmatched. From germline, CDR1 is SGHNT and CDR2 YYREEE (reference sequence). CDR3 loop: CASSLLLAGVKTQYF. The DNA for the CDR3 is TGTGCCAGCAGCTTGCTGCTAGCGGGAGTAAAGACCCAGTACTTC.

This clone has only one observation. This chain joins TRBV5-6 and TRBJ1-1, with D hard to call. Trimming stripped 4 bases from V and 0 bases from J, with 4 bases between. This CDR3 has 12 residues. Germline V gene lookup returns CDR1 SGHDT and CDR2 YYEEEE. Here the CDR3 reads CASSQMNTEAFF. CDR3 bases: TGTGCCAGCAGCCAAATGAACACTGAAGCTTTCTTT.

The chain is built from TRBV6-5 and TRBJ2-7, with D possibly being TRBD2 (5 bases). The CDR3 loop spans 12 amino acids. V was pared by 4 bases and J by 6 bases, with 10 bases between. Germline assignment: CDR1 MNHEY and CDR2 SVGAGI. CDR3 nucleotide sequence: TGTGCCAGCAGTTCCGGAGGCAGCGAGCAGTACTTC. Protein: CASSSGGSEQYF.

The chain carries TRBV11-3 and TRBJ2-7; the D gene is possibly TRBD2 (6 bases). Germline CDR1 and CDR2: SGHNT and YENEEA. This CDR3 comprises 13 residues. V lost 3 bases to trimming and J lost 7 bases, with 13 bases between them. Here the CDR3 DNA reads TGTGCCAGCAGCTTTACGGGAGTGGGTGAGCAGTACTTC. Its protein is CASSFTGVGEQYF.